The 14 T cell receptor beta chains below were found in one sample sequenced in a study of beta chain features in type 1 diabetes. Sequenced material consisted of expressed TCRB transcripts (all of the isolated RNA was reverse transcribed). Repertoires were generated with immunoSEQ multiplex PCR, while TCRdb's copy carries only in-frame clones and drops some. The sample has approximately 470,000 clones, roughly 31% seen once. The sequencing sample was made of naive CD4+ T cells from blood. All receptors come from a man between 18 and 29 years old in good health.

The count of this clone is one. The V and J genes are TRBV6-6 and TRBJ1-2; TRBD1 matches at 7 bases. There are 14 residues in the CDR3. The J segment lost 9 bases and the V segment lost 0 bases, leaving 7 bases of the junction unmatched. Germline values: CDR1 MNHNY, CDR2 SVGAGI (reference sequence). Written as DNA, the CDR3 is TGTGCCAGCAGTTACTCGAGACGGGACAGCAGCTACACCTTC. It specifies CASSYSRRDSSYTF.

The chain couples TRBV6-5 to TRBJ2-3; possibly TRBD2 for D (6 bases). The CDR3 contains 15 residues. Germline CDR1 and CDR2: MNHEY and SVGAGI. The ends were cut back, 0 bases at V and 5 bases at J, with 12 bases in the middle. CDR3 amino acids: CASSYSTRRGDTQYF. DNA of the CDR3: TGTGCCAGCAGTTACTCGACTCGGAGGGGAGATACGCAGTATTTT.

Written as DNA, the CDR3 is TGCGCCAGCAGCCAATGGGGACAATTAGGGGAGCTGTTTTTT. This encodes CASSQWGQLGELFF. The rearrangement links TRBV4-1 to TRBJ2-2; a weak D match, TRBD1 (6 bases). The germline V gene encodes CDR1 MGHRA and CDR2 YSYEKL. Trimming shortened V by 2 bases and J by 8 bases, and 12 bases separated the two germline ends. The CDR3 runs 14 residues.

The CDR3 region has the DNA TGCGCCAGCAGCGGGACCGGGGGTGGCTCCTACAATGAGCAGTTCTTC. Translated, it gives CASSGTGGGSYNEQFF. The chain employs TRBV4-1 and TRBJ2-1; a possible D gene is TRBD2 (6 bases). V lost 5 bases, J lost 0 bases, and 14 bases lay in between. CDR3 length: 16 residues. Germline lookup yields CDR1 MGHRA and CDR2 YSYEKL.

This clone was detected only a few times. The rearrangement links TRBV30 to TRBJ2-1; TRBD1 might be the D (6 bases). Germline values: CDR1 GTSNPN, CDR2 SVGIG (reference sequence). The CDR3 loop spans 14 amino acids. Trimming pared 0 bases from V and 9 bases from J, leaving 15 bases between. The CDR3, as DNA: TGTGCCTGGAGTGTAATAACAGGGAGAACTGAGCAGTTCTTC. It encodes CAWSVITGRTEQFF.

The V gene is TRBV2, the J gene TRBJ2-3; 11 nucleotides agree with TRBD2. Per germline, CDR1 SNHLY and CDR2 FYNNEI. The CDR3 is made up of 17 amino acids. V gave up 5 bases and J gave up 4 bases; unmatched junction bases: 11. CDR3 DNA: TGTGCCAGCAGTTTTCCTTACCTAGCGGGAGGATCAGATACGCAGTATTTT. This gives the protein CASSFPYLAGGSDTQYF.

This clone showed up just a few times. The chain has TRBV6-6 and TRBJ2-7; a possible D gene is TRBD2 (5 bases). In germline, CDR1 is MNHNY, CDR2 SVGAGI (reference sequence). This CDR3 region has 10 residues. V lost 8 bases, J lost 5 bases, and 7 bases lay in between. The DNA of the CDR3 is TGTGCCAGCGGGAGTCACGAGCAGTACTTC. It codes for CASGSHEQYF.

With regard to this clone: Other DNA sequences in this sample translate to the same CDR3. The chain joins TRBV11-2 to TRBJ2-1; D is unclear. The CDR3 consists of 14 residues. The V end was cut by 3 bases, the J end by 0 bases, with 6 bases between. CDR1 and CDR2 (germline): SGHAT, FQNNGV. The CDR3 DNA reads as TGTGCCAGCAGCTTGGGAAGCTCCTACAATGAGCAGTTCTTC. It is translated as CASSLGSSYNEQFF.

This chain uses TRBV9 with TRBJ2-3; 10 bases are shared with TRBD2. Germline V lookup: CDR1 SGDLS, CDR2 YYNGEE. The V segment lost 4 bases and the J segment 3 bases; nucleotides outside the gene matches: 11. The CDR3 length is 17 residues. The CDR3 region has the DNA TGTGCCAGCAGCACGGGACGGAGCGGGAGGGGGACAGATACGCAGTATTTT. Translating gives CASSTGRSGRGTDTQYF.

This clone was observed a few times. The chain couples TRBV15 to TRBJ2-1; 7 bases map to TRBD2. The germline CDR1 and CDR2 sequences are LNHNV and YYDKDF (reference sequence). V lost 3 bases, J lost 8 bases, and 4 bases stayed unmatched. This CDR3 region has 13 residues. The DNA of the CDR3 is TGTGCCACCAGCAGCTGGGGAGGGGATGAGCAGTTCTTC. This sequence encodes CATSSWGGDEQFF.

The chain employs TRBV14 and TRBJ1-2; D is unclear. Germline V gives CDR1 SGHDN, CDR2 FVKESK. This CDR3 is built from 15 residues. V shed 1 base and J shed 7 bases, with 16 bases lying between them. This CDR3 reads CASSQVTGDYGGYTF. The CDR3 DNA sequence: TGTGCCAGCAGCCAAGTCACCGGGGATTATGGTGGCTACACCTTC.

V gene TRBV6-4 combines with J gene TRBJ2-4; D may match TRBD1 or TRBD2 (5 bases each). The CDR3 is 14 amino acids. The V end was cut by 7 bases, the J end by 0 bases, with 10 bases between. Germline V gives CDR1 MRHNA, CDR2 SNTAGT. For the CDR3, the DNA is TGTGCCAGCAACCCGGGGCTAGCCAAAAACATTCAGTACTTC. It is translated as CASNPGLAKNIQYF.

The chain has TRBV5-1 and TRBJ2-7; D possibly corresponds to TRBD1 (6 bases). The CDR3 consists of 12 residues. CDR1 is SGHRS, CDR2 YFSETQ, per germline. Trimming took 4 bases from V and 4 from J, leaving 9 bases between them. The CDR3 region has the DNA TGCGCCAGCAGCCCCGGACAGTACGAGCAGTACTTC. It yields the protein CASSPGQYEQYF.

The rearrangement joins TRBV15 to TRBJ2-3; unclear D gene. V lost 3 bases to trimming and J lost 6 bases, with 7 bases between them. Germline loops: CDR1 LNHNV, CDR2 YYDKDF (reference sequence). The CDR3 has 12 residues. This CDR3 reads CATSRGLDTQYF. The CDR3 DNA reads TGTGCCACCAGCAGGGGTTTGGATACGCAGTATTTT.